This passage covers 6 T cell receptor beta chains from one sample sequenced in a study of blood T cell repertoires in COVID-19 (dated by TCRdb to the early 2020s). To prepare the library, the immunoSEQ multiplex PCR assay was applied. TCRdb mirrors the immuneACCESS table, restricted to in-frame sequences. Some clones are absent from its copies; in checked studies, under half trace to an unresolved V gene, and the reason for the others is unknown. The sample has over 70,000 clones on record, 75% to 90% of them singletons. The ten largest clonotypes hold around 10% of the sample. The sequenced material came from peripheral blood. The source is an elderly man with acute or convalescent COVID-19.

J is TRBJ1-2 and V is TRBV6-5; the D is unclear. This CDR3 is built from 15 residues. Trimming removed 6 bases from V and 5 bases from J, with 19 bases in between. Germline lookup yields CDR1 MNHEY and CDR2 SVGAGI. In nucleotides, the CDR3 is TGTGCCAGCAGGCCACCGGGAGGGATGTTGTATGGCTACACCTTC. It encodes CASRPPGGMLYGYTF.

In this sample, this clone turned up a few times. The rearrangement joins TRBV19 to TRBJ1-6, with a possible D match to TRBD1 (5 bases). Germline-derived CDR1 and CDR2 are LNHDA and SQIVND (reference sequence). The CDR3 sequence is 13 residues long. V lost 3 bases and J lost 9, with 9 bases in between. For the CDR3, the DNA is TGTGCCAGTAGTATCAGGGAAGGTTCACCCCTCCACTTT. It translates to CASSIREGSPLHF.

This chain joins TRBV18 and TRBJ1-1; TRBD1 aligns across 10 bases. The germline V gene has CDR1 KGHSH and CDR2 LQKENI. V lost 1 base, J lost 3 bases, and 5 bases stayed unmatched. The CDR3 consists of 16 residues. The DNA of the CDR3 is TGTGCCAGCTCACCACGGGACAGGGGACGGTACACTGAAGCTTTCTTT. Amino acid sequence: CASSPRDRGRYTEAFF.

The genes are TRBV3-1 (or the pseudogene TRBV3-2) and TRBJ2-1, with D possibly matching TRBD1 (6 bases). Germline loops: CDR1 LGHDT, CDR2 YNNKEL (reference sequence). V shed 2 bases and J shed 3 bases, with 8 bases lying between them. This CDR3 has 14 amino acids. CDR3 bases: TGTGCCAGCAGCCAAATCAGGGGCTACAATGAGCAGTTCTTC. Translating gives CASSQIRGYNEQFF.

The genes are TRBV5-1 and TRBJ2-1; 8 positions agree with TRBD2. Germline CDR1 and CDR2: SGHRS and YFSETQ. The length of the CDR3 is 15 residues. V lost 2 bases and J lost 5; bases outside the gene matches: 6. CDR3 in amino acids: CASSLGGGRDNEQFF. The CDR3 DNA reads as TGCGCCAGCAGCTTAGGCGGGGGGCGGGACAATGAGCAGTTCTTC.

In its sample, this clone was seen once. The V gene is TRBV5-6, the J gene TRBJ2-7; 9 nucleotides line up with TRBD1. The V gene's germline CDR1 is SGHDT and CDR2 YYEEEE. This CDR3 spans 16 amino acids. Germline trimming cut 2 bases from V and 3 bases from J; bases unmatched to any gene: 9. CDR3 in amino acids: CASSLGTGIANYEQYF. CDR3 nucleotides: TGTGCCAGCAGCTTAGGGACAGGGATCGCTAACTACGAGCAGTACTTC.